Reported below is one TCR beta chain. Its specificity is unknown. This entry comes from a study of OX40 agonist ivuxolimab in advanced cancers. Broader study findings: Which antigen the expanded peripheral T cells recognized is unknown. There was clonal expansion of CD4+ and CD8+ blood T cells by week 6 at 0.1 to 3.0 mg/kg. Among patients with partial responses at 0.1-3.0 mg/kg, clonal expansion was among the lowest.

Clones were read by immunoSEQ multiplex PCR, and TCRdb kept only the in-frame ones, dropping some. Among roughly 62,000 clones listed, less than 90% were seen once. With V trimmed by 4 bases and J by 7 bases, 10 bases remained unmatched. The CDR3 has 14 amino acids. The germline V gene has CDR1 SGHNT and CDR2 YYREEE (reference sequence). Sequences were derived from CD4+ or CD8+ T cells sorted from blood, sampled in a trial of the OX40 agonist ivuxolimab. The rearrangement uses TRBV5-4 and TRBJ2-5; TRBD1 matches at 7 bases. The TCR was taken from an adult with an advanced solid tumor such as melanoma, head and neck, liver or kidney cancer. CDR3 nucleotide sequence: TGTGCCAGCAGCCCCGCCGGGACAGAGGGGACCCAGTACTTC. Protein: CASSPAGTEGTQYF.